This T cell receptor beta chain emerged from a study of patients and donors after allogeneic stem cell transplantation. Trimming stripped 6 bases from V and 4 bases from J, with 16 bases between. The CDR3 contains 15 residues. TCRdb analysed the RT-PCR reads with MiXCR anew, one entry per CDR3 protein. The table includes 400,000 to 500,000 distinct CDR3 sequences, approximately 16% detected once. This receptor was obtained from a human donor who was either an allogeneic HSCT recipient or a stem cell or donor lymphocyte infusion donor (not recorded which). It is not recorded whose cells these are; they may come from a transplant donor. The sequencing input was blood, either unsorted or a sorted T cell fraction (not recorded which). This chain links TRBV12-3 or TRBV12-4 with TRBJ2-1, with D possibly TRBD1 on 5 matching bases. This CDR3 is CASSPKGSLYNEQFF. The CDR3, as DNA: TGTGCCAGCAGCCCAAAGGGGTCCCTGTACAATGAGCAGTTCTTC.